This TCR beta chain was sequenced for a study of CD8 T cells in ankylosing spondylitis. Germline CDR1 SEHNR, CDR2 FQNEAQ (reference sequence). This CDR3 contains 13 residues. Trimming shortened V by 3 bases and J by 0 bases, and 5 bases separated the two germline ends. TCRdb re-analysed the 5' RACE reads in MiXCR, keeping a single row per CDR3 protein. The sample has about 340,000 distinct CDR3 sequences, approximately 20% seen once. Note on this clonotype: No antigen is known for it.

Broader study findings: In ankylosing spondylitis blood, a motif of about 8 highly homologous TCR beta variants appeared characteristic. Clones tied to disease were said to be significantly enriched in matched ankylosing spondylitis synovial fluid.

The TCR comes from a male donor with ankylosing spondylitis or in good health (not recorded which). Sample: blood, either unsorted or a sorted T cell fraction (not recorded which). The chain has TRBV7-9 and TRBJ1-1; the D is unclear. CDR3 coding DNA: TGTGCCAGCAGCTTCGACATGAACACTGAAGCTTTCTTT. Amino acids: CASSFDMNTEAFF.